This TCR beta chain was captured in a study of identical twins. Comments on this clonotype: What it binds is unknown.

Germline CDR1 SEHNR, CDR2 FQNEAQ (reference sequence). V was cut by 0 bases and J by 8 bases, with 10 bases left in between. CDR3 length: 13 residues. Overall study findings and caveats: Analyses of zero insertions could be partly confounded by invariant MAIT and iNKT cells. Beta out-of-frame sequences showed weaker excess twin sharing. Reduced insertions were recorded for abundant cord blood beta clonotypes, with no such pattern in memory repertoires.

Each CDR3 protein is one row after TCRdb ran MiXCR on the 5' RACE reads. Of 1.5 million to 2 million distinct CDR3 sequences listed, 32% are singletons. Sequenced input: cord blood. The chain employs TRBV7-9 and TRBJ1-2; D may be TRBD1 (5 bases). This TCR was recovered from a newborn girl in good health. The CDR3 DNA follows: TGTGCCAGCAGCTTAGCGCTAGAGGGGGGCTACACCTTC. Translating it yields CASSLALEGGYTF.